The rows below give T cell receptor beta chains drawn from one sample of a study of blood T cell repertoires in COVID-19. The repertoire was sequenced with immunoSEQ multiplex PCR; TCRdb's copy has only in-frame clones and lacks some. The sample includes more than 95,000 clones, approximately 80% of them seen just once. The sample comprised peripheral blood. These receptors all stem from a woman of 80 years or more with acute or convalescent COVID-19. Both conserved end residues are part of each CDR3. The D gene is left open where the match is weak. Expanded clones are given a class, and other clones once, few, many or no size at all.

TRBD1 TRBJ1-2 13 few TRBV18 CASSQTGDYGYTF TGTGCCAGCTCACAAACAGGGGACTATGGCTACACCTTC
. TRBJ2-3 13 few TRBV2 CASKQGGTDTQYF TGTGCCAGCAAACAGGGTGGCACAGATACGCAGTATTTT
TRBD2 TRBJ2-7 18 . TRBV27 CASSIGTSGRFASYEQYF TGTGCCAGCAGTATCGGGACTAGCGGGAGGTTCGCCTCCTACGAGCAGTACTTC
. TRBJ1-5 15 . TRBV6-6 CASSYGSQLNQPQHF TGTGCCAGCAGTTACGGGTCACAGCTTAATCAGCCCCAGCATTTT
TRBD1 TRBJ1-1 14 . TRBV11-2 CASSLRAGGTEAFF TGTGCCAGCAGCTTAAGGGCAGGGGGGACTGAAGCTTTCTTT
TRBD2 TRBJ2-1 15 . TRBV5-1 CASSLEAGGGNEQFF TGCGCCAGCAGCTTGGAGGCGGGAGGAGGGAATGAGCAGTTCTTC
TRBD1 TRBJ1-1 13 few TRBV30 CAWSVGRGTEAFF TGTGCCTGGAGTGTGGGCAGGGGGACTGAAGCTTTCTTT
. TRBJ2-3 13 many TRBV29-1 CSVVGRSTDTQYF TGCAGCGTTGTGGGGCGAAGCACAGATACGCAGTATTTT
. TRBJ2-5 16 . TRBV7-8 CASSLLSARHQETQYF TGTGCCAGCAGCCTTCTTAGCGCTAGACACCAAGAGACCCAGTACTTC
. TRBJ2-2 13 . TRBV18 CASSPGQAGELFF TGTGCCAGCTCACCAGGGCAGGCCGGGGAGCTGTTTTTT
. TRBJ2-1 14 . TRBV7-2 CASSLALATNEQFF TGTGCCAGCAGCTTAGCGCTAGCTACCAATGAGCAGTTCTTC
. TRBJ2-2 14 few TRBV10-2 CASSGDSNTGELFF TGCGCCAGCAGTGGGGACTCGAACACCGGGGAGCTGTTTTTT
. TRBJ2-7 13 . TRBV5-4 CASRDSISYEQYF TGTGCCAGCAGGGACAGTATCTCCTACGAGCAGTACTTC
TRBD2 TRBJ2-3 15 . TRBV10-3 CAIKLGLASTDTQYF TGTGCCATCAAATTAGGACTAGCGAGTACAGATACGCAGTATTTT
TRBD1 TRBJ1-2 14 many TRBV6-2/TRBV6-3 CASSFRDRGRVDTF TGTGCCAGCAGTTTCCGGGACAGGGGTCGTGTGGACACCTTC
. TRBJ2-2 15 . TRBV25-1 CASRRGGPNTGELFF TGTGCCAGCAGGAGGGGGGGGCCAAACACCGGGGAGCTGTTTTTT
TRBD2 TRBJ2-3 17 . TRBV11-2 CASSPLTSGPSTDTQYF TGTGCCAGCAGCCCCCTGACTAGCGGGCCTAGCACAGATACGCAGTATTTT
TRBD2 TRBJ2-1 17 few TRBV5-1 CASSYGGLAGSYNEQFF TGCGCCAGCAGCTACGGAGGACTAGCGGGATCCTACAATGAGCAGTTCTTC
. TRBJ1-1 14 once TRBV7-2 CASSLTALNTEAFF TGTGCCAGCAGCTTAACAGCCCTGAACACTGAAGCTTTCTTT
. TRBJ1-5 15 . TRBV4-1 CASSLHTGGNQPQHF TGCGCCAGCAGCCTACACACCGGGGGCAATCAGCCCCAGCATTTT
TRBD1 TRBJ1-5 15 . TRBV30 CAWSPPDRYNQPQHF TGTGCCTGGAGTCCACCGGACAGGTACAATCAGCCCCAGCATTTT
. TRBJ2-3 13 . TRBV7-2 CASSLNTMDTQYF TGTGCCAGCAGCTTAAATACAATGGATACGCAGTATTTT
. TRBJ2-5 13 . TRBV11-2 CASSPYEAETQYF TGTGCCAGCAGCCCATACGAAGCAGAGACCCAGTACTTC
TRBD1 TRBJ1-2 14 . TRBV5-1 CASQQGLGNYGYTF TGCGCCAGTCAACAGGGGTTAGGTAACTATGGCTACACCTTC
. TRBJ1-4 12 . TRBV12-3/TRBV12-4 CASSSRFGGVVF TGTGCCAGCAGCTCACGCTTTGGGGGCGTCGTTTTT
TRBD2 TRBJ2-3 14 . TRBV10-2 CASSSAGATDTQYF TGCGCCAGCAGTTCAGCGGGAGCCACAGATACGCAGTATTTT
. TRBJ2-1 15 . TRBV19 CASNLGGTSYNEQFF TGTGCCAGTAACTTAGGCGGGACTTCATACAATGAGCAGTTCTTC
TRBD2 TRBJ2-5 15 . TRBV2 CASKEAGGPGETQYF TGTGCCAGCAAGGAAGCGGGAGGGCCAGGGGAGACCCAGTACTTC
TRBD2 TRBJ2-1 15 . TRBV18 CASSLSSGRVDEQFF TGTGCCAGCTCACTATCTAGCGGGAGGGTAGATGAGCAGTTCTTC
. TRBJ2-3 14 few TRBV19 CASRLRHWTDTQYF TGTGCCAGTAGGCTAAGACACTGGACAGATACGCAGTATTTT
. TRBJ2-3 16 . TRBV7-6 CASSSEYTGITDTQYF TGTGCCAGCAGCTCCGAATACACAGGGATCACAGATACGCAGTATTTT
. TRBJ2-2 16 . TRBV3-1/TRBV3-2 CASSQPGRANTGELFF TGTGCCAGCAGCCAACCGGGCAGGGCCAACACCGGGGAGCTGTTTTTT
. TRBJ1-2 13 . TRBV27 CASSPRGLYGYTF TGTGCCAGCAGTCCCCGGGGACTCTATGGCTACACCTTC
TRBD1 TRBJ2-5 14 . TRBV28 CASTWDRGRETQYF TGTGCCAGCACTTGGGACAGGGGGCGAGAGACCCAGTACTTC
. TRBJ1-2 14 many TRBV24-1 CAIVFRRKYYGYTF TGTGCAATAGTGTTTCGTCGCAAATACTATGGCTACACCTTC
TRBD1 TRBJ2-1 14 . TRBV5-4 CASSTGTGSNEQFF TGTGCCAGCAGCACCGGGACAGGGAGCAATGAGCAGTTCTTC
TRBD2 TRBJ2-1 15 few TRBV7-9 CASSLLPAGVNEQFF TGTGCCAGCAGCTTATTACCAGCGGGGGTCAATGAGCAGTTCTTC